This T cell receptor beta chain stems from a study of cytomegalovirus exposure and HLA in healthy donors. Trimming removed 1 base at V and 2 bases at J, with 6 bases between. The germline gives CDR1 SEHNR, CDR2 FQNEAQ (reference sequence). The CDR3 has 13 residues. In this sample, this clone turned up many times. This table comes from immunoSEQ multiplex PCR, and its TCRdb copy is limited to in-frame clones, with some not included. The profile shows under 250,000 clones, roughly 77% of them singletons. This TCR was recovered from a woman under 40 in good health and CMV-seronegative. Sequencing was performed on PBMCs. J is TRBJ2-7 and V is TRBV7-9; D unresolved. The CDR3 DNA is TGTGCCAGCAGCTTAGAGAGCGCCTACGAGCAGTACTTC. Translated: CASSLESAYEQYF.